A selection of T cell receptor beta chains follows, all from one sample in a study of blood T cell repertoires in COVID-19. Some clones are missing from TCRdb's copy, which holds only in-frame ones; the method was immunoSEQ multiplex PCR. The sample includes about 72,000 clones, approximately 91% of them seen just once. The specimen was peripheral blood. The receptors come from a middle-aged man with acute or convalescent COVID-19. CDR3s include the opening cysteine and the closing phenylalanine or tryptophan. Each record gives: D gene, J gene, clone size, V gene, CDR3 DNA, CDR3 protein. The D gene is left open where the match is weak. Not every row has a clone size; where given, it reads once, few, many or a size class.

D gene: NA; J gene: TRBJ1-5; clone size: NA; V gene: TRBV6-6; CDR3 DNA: TGTGCCAGCATTACAGGGTTGAATCAGCCCCAGCATTTT; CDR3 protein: CASITGLNQPQHF
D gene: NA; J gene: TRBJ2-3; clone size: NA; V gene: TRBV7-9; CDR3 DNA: TGTGCCAGCAGCAAAACCGGGACTGCAGGAGATACGCAGTATTTT; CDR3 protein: CASSKTGTAGDTQYF
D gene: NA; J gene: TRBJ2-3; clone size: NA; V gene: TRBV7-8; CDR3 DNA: TGTGCCAGCAGCCGAGCGTGGGGGCCGGGCACAGATACGCAGTATTTT; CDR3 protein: CASSRAWGPGTDTQYF
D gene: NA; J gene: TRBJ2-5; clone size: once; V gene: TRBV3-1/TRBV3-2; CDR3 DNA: TGTGCCAGCAGCCAAGTAGCGGAGACCCAGTACTTC; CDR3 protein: CASSQVAETQYF
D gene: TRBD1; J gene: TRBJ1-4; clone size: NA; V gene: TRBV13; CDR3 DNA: TGTGCCAGCAGCTTAGGTAGCAGGGGGATGTTTTTT; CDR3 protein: CASSLGSRGMFF
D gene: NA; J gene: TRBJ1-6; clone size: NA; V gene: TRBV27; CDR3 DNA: TGTGCCAGCAGCCGCCAAGGACAGATGTATAATTCACCCCTCCACTTT; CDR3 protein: CASSRQGQMYNSPLHF
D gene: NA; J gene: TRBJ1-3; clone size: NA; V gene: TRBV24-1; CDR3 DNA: TGTGCCACCAGTGACTCAACAGGGACTGGAAACACCATATATTTT; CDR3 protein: CATSDSTGTGNTIYF
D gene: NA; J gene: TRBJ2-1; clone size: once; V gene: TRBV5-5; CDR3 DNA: TGTGCCAGCAGCTTGGACTGGGCACTGGATGAGCAGTTCTTC; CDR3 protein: CASSLDWALDEQFF
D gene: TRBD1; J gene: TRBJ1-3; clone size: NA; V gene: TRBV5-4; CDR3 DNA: TGTGCCAGCAGCTTTAGTTCCGACAGGGATGATTTT; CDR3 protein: CASSFSSDRDDF
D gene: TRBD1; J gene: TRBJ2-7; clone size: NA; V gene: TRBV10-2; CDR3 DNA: TGCGCCAGCAGAGGGGGACAGGGGGCCTACGAGCAGTACTTC; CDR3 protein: CASRGGQGAYEQYF
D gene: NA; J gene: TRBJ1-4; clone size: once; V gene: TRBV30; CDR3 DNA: TGTGCCTGGAGTAAACCGGGAGGGACTAATGAAAAACTGTTTTTT; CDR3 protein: CAWSKPGGTNEKLFF
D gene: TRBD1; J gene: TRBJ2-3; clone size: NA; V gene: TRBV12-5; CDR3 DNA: TGTGCTAGTGGTTTCCCCCCCGGGACAGGCCAGACAGATACGCAGTATTTT; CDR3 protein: CASGFPPGTGQTDTQYF
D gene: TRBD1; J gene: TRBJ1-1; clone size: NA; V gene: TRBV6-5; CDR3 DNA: TGTGCCAGCAGCGGACAGGGGTTGGAAGCTTTCTTT; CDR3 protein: CASSGQGLEAFF
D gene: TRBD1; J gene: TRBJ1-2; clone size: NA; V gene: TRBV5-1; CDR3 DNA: TGCGCCAGCAGGTCCGGGACAGAGATTAACTATGGCTACACCTTC; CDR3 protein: CASRSGTEINYGYTF
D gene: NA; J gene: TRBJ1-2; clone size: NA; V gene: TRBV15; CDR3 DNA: TGTGCCACCTCCAGTAGATTACAGGGTAATGGGGGCTACACCTTC; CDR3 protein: CATSSRLQGNGGYTF
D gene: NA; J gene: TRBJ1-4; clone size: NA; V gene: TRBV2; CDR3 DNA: TGTGCCAGCGAGACAGATCCTAATGAAAAACTGTTTTTT; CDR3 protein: CASETDPNEKLFF
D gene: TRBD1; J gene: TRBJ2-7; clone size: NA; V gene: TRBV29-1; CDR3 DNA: TGCAGCGTTGAAACAGGGGTTGGGTACGAGCAGTACTTC; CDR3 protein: CSVETGVGYEQYF
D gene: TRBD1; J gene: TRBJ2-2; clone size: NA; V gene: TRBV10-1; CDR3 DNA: TGCGCCAGCAGTGAACCGGGACAGGGGAACACCGGGGAGCTGTTTTTT; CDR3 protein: CASSEPGQGNTGELFF
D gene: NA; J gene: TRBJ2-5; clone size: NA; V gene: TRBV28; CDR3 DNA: TGTGCCAGCAGTCTTTCCCTCAACAGGCCCTTGGAGACCCAGTACTTC; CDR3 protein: CASSLSLNRPLETQYF
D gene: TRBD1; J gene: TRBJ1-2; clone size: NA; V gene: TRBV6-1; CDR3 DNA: TGTGCCAGCAGTGACCGGGACAGGGGACCCTATGGCTACACCTTC; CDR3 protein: CASSDRDRGPYGYTF
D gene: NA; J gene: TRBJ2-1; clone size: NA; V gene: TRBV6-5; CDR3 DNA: TGTGCCAGCAACAGGGATGATGAGCAGTTCTTC; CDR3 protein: CASNRDDEQFF
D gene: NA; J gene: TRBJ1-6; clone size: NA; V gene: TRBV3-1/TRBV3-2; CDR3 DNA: TGTGCCAGCAGCCAAAATCGGGGATCACCCCTCCACTTT; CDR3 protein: CASSQNRGSPLHF
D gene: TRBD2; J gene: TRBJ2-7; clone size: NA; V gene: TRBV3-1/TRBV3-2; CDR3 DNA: TGTGCCAGTGGACTAGCGGGGGGCAGATCCTACGAGCAGTACTTC; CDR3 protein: CASGLAGGRSYEQYF
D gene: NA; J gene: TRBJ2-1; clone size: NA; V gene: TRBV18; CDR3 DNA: TGTGCCAGCTCACCACCGTTAGCGGATGAGCAGTTCTTC; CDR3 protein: CASSPPLADEQFF
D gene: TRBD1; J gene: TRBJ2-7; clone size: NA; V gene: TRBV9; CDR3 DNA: TGTGCCAGCAGCGAAACGGGACAGGACGAGCAGTACTTC; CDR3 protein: CASSETGQDEQYF
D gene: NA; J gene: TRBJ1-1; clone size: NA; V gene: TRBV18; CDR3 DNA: TGTGCCAGCTCACTCCTCGACAGTGGCACTGAAGCTTTCTTT; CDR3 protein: CASSLLDSGTEAFF
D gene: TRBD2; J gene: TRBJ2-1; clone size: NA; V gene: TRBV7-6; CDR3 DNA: TGTGCCAGCAGCCGTAGCGGGGACTCCTACAATGAGCAGTTCTTC; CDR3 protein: CASSRSGDSYNEQFF
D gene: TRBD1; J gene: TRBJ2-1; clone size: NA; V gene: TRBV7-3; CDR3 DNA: TGTGCCAGCAGCTTAAAGCTGGGGACAGGGTTCCACAATGAGCAGTTCTTC; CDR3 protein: CASSLKLGTGFHNEQFF
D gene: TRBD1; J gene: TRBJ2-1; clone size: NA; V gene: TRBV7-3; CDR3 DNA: TGTGCCAGCAGGGGACAGAACCCACCTGAGCAGTTCTTC; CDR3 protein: CASRGQNPPEQFF
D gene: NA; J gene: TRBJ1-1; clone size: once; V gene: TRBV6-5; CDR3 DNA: TGTGCCAGCAGCCCCACCGGCACTGAAGCTTTCTTT; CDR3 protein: CASSPTGTEAFF
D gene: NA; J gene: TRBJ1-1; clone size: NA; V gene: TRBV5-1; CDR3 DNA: TGCGCCAGCAGCTTGCAGGGTAACACTGAAGCTTTCTTT; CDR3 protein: CASSLQGNTEAFF
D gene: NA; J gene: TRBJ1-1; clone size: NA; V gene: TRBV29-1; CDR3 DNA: TGCAGCGTTACACTAGCCACGGACACTGAAGCTTTCTTT; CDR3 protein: CSVTLATDTEAFF
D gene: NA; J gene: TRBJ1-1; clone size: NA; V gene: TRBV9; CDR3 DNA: TGTGCCAGCAGCATCACATCTAACACTGAAGCTTTCTTT; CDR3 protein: CASSITSNTEAFF
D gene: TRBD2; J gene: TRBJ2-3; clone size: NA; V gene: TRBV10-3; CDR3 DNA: TGTGCCATCAGGACTGGCGGGGGGGCAGATACGCAGTATTTT; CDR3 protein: CAIRTGGGADTQYF
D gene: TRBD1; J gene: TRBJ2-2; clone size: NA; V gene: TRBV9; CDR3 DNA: TGTGCCAGCAGCACACCCGGGACAGACTTTAACACCGGGGAGCTGTTTTTT; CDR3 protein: CASSTPGTDFNTGELFF
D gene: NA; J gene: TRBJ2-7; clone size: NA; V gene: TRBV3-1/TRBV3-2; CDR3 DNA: TGTGCCAGCAGCCAAGGTAGCACCGAGCAGTACTTC; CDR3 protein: CASSQGSTEQYF
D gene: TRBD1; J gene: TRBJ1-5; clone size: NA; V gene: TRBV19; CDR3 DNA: TGTGCCAGTAGACGACTCCACGACAGGGAAGATCAGCCCCAGCATTTT; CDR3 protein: CASRRLHDREDQPQHF
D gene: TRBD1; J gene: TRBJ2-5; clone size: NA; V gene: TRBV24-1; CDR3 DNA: TGTGCCACCAGTGAACCGGGACAGGGCTTCGGAGAGACCCAGTACTTC; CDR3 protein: CATSEPGQGFGETQYF
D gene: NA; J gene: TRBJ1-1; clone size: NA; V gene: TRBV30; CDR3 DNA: TGTGCCTGGTCCCCATGGGGGGGGAACACTGAAGCTTTCTTT; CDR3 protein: CAWSPWGGNTEAFF
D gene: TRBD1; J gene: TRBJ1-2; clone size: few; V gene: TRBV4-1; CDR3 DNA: TGCGCCAGCAGCCAGGGACAGGGGGCATCAGGCTACACCTTC; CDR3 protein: CASSQGQGASGYTF
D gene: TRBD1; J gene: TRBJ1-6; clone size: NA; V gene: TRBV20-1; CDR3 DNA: TGCAGTGCTAGTTCAGTGACAGGGAGGAATTCACCCCTCCACTTT; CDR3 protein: CSASSVTGRNSPLHF
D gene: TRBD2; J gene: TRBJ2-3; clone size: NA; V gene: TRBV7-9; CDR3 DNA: TGTGCCGGGGCAGCAAAGCGGGGGAGCACAGATACGCAGTATTTT; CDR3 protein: CAGAAKRGSTDTQYF
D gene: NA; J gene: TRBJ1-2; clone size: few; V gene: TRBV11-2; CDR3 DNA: TGTGCCAGCAGCTTAGATTCGGCAGGATCCTATGGCTACACCTTC; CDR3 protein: CASSLDSAGSYGYTF
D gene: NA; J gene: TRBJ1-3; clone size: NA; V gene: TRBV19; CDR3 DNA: TGTGCCAGTAGTATAGCGGGCTCTGGAAACACCATATATTTT; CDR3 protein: CASSIAGSGNTIYF
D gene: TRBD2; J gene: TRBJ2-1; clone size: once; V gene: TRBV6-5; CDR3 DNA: TGTGCCAGCAGTTACTCGATCGCGGGGGGCCACAATGAGCAGTTCTTC; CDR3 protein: CASSYSIAGGHNEQFF
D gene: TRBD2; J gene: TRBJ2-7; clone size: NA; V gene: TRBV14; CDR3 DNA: TGTGCCAGCAGCCCATGGACTAGCAGGTACGAGCAGTACTTC; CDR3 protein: CASSPWTSRYEQYF
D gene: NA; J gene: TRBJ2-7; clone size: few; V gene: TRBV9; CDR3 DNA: TGTGCCAGCAGCGTAGTGGACAGCTCCTACGAGCAGTACTTC; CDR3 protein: CASSVVDSSYEQYF
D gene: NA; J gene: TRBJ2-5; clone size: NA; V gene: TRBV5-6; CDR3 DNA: TGTGCCAGCAGCTCCCAAAACCAAGAGACCCAGTACTTC; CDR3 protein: CASSSQNQETQYF
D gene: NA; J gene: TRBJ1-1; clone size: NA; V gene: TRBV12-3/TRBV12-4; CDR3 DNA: TGTGCCAGCAGTTTATTACAGGGTACTGAAGCTTTCTTT; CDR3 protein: CASSLLQGTEAFF
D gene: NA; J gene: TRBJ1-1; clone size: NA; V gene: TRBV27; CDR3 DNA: TGTGCCAGCAGTTTCGGGCAGGGGCAAGTAGCTTTCTTT; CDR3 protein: CASSFGQGQVAFF
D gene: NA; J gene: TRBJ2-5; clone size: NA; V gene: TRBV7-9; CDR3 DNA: TGTGCCAGCAGCTTACGCGAAGAGACCCAGTACTTC; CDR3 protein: CASSLREETQYF
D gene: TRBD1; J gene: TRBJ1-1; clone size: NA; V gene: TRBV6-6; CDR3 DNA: TGTGCCAGCAGTTACTCGGCAGGGGGCATGGACACTGAAGCTTTCTTT; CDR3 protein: CASSYSAGGMDTEAFF
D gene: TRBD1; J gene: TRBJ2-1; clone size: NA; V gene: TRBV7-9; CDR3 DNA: TGTGCCAGCAGCCTCCCCTCCGGGACAGGGCTCGATGAGCAGTTCTTC; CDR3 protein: CASSLPSGTGLDEQFF
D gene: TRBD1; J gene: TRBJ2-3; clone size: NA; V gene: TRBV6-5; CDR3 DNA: TGTGCCAGCAGTTACGGGACAGTCTGGACAGATACGCAGTATTTT; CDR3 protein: CASSYGTVWTDTQYF
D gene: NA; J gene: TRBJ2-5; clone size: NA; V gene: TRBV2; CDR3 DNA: TGTGCCAGCAGTGAGGGAGTAGTAAAAGAGACCCAGTACTTC; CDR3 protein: CASSEGVVKETQYF
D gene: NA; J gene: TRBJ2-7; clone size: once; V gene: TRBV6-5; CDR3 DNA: TGTGCCAGCAGTTACTCGAGTCACTACGAGCAGTACTTC; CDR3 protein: CASSYSSHYEQYF
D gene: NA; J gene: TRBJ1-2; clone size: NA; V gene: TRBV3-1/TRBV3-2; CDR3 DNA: TGTGCCAGCAGCCAAGAAGTGGGGACAAACTATGGCTACACCTTC; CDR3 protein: CASSQEVGTNYGYTF
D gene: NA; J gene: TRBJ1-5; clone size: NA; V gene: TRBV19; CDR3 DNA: TGTGCCAGTAGTAGGGGGGGTGTTCAGCCCCAGCATTTT; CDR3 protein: CASSRGGVQPQHF